The 23 T cell receptor beta chains reported below all come from one sample, sequenced in a study of CD8 T cells in Susac syndrome. Reverse transcription used roughly 0.45 to 1 ug RNA and random hexamers. TCRdb reprocessed the immunoSEQ multiplex PCR reads via MiXCR and lists one record per CDR3 protein. The data contain some 70,000 distinct CDR3 sequences, about 94% of them singletons. The sample consisted of CD8+ T cells from PBMCs. The receptors here all came from a human donor with multiple sclerosis.

The rearrangement uses TRBV9 and TRBJ2-3; D remains ambiguous. The CDR3 has 17 residues. Looked up from germline, CDR1 is SGDLS and CDR2 is YYNGEE. Trimming stripped 0 bases from V and 2 bases from J, with 16 bases between. The CDR3 DNA is TGTGCCAGCAGCGTAGATCGGCTAAGTATTTTCACAGATACGCAGTATTTT. Its protein is CASSVDRLSIFTDTQYF. The whole variable domain, remainder taken from reference TRBV9 and TRBJ2-3, is DSGVTQTPKHLITATGQRVTLRCSPRSGDLSVYWYQQSLDQGLQFLIQYYNGEERAKGNILERFSAQQFPDLHSELNLSSLELGDSALYFCASSVDRLSIFTDTQYFGPGTRLTVL.

The V gene is TRBV24-1, the J gene TRBJ1-5; TRBD1 is a possible D gene (5 bases). CDR3 length: 12 residues. In germline, CDR1 is KGHDR, CDR2 SFDVKD. V lost 9 bases and J lost 6, with 11 bases in between. CDR3 in DNA: TGTGCCACCTCCGGAGGGGCTCAGCCCCAGCATTTT. Protein sequence: CATSGGAQPQHF.

The chain recombines TRBV29-1 with TRBJ2-7, with D possibly TRBD1 on 6 matching bases. The germline V gene encodes CDR1 SQVTM and CDR2 ANQGSEA. This CDR3 comprises 16 residues. Trimming cost V 0 bases and J 1 base, with 16 bases left between them. Here the CDR3 reads CSVEDRGLRGSYEQYF. The DNA for the CDR3 is TGCAGCGTTGAAGATCGGGGTCTCAGGGGATCCTACGAGCAGTACTTC.

The chain has TRBV9 and TRBJ2-3, with no clear D. Looked up from germline, CDR1 is SGDLS and CDR2 is YYNGEE. CDR3 length equals 13 residues. V was shortened by 2 bases and J by 4 bases, with 8 bases between the two germline ends. The CDR3: CASSVPPADTQYF. The CDR3 region has the DNA TGTGCCAGCAGCGTCCCTCCCGCAGATACGCAGTATTTT.

This chain connects TRBV29-1 to TRBJ2-1; weak D call: TRBD1 (6 bases). The length of the CDR3 is 14 residues. CDR1 and CDR2 (germline): SQVTM, ANQGSEA. The ends were cut back, 2 bases at V and 7 bases at J, with 15 bases in the middle. DNA for the CDR3: TGCAGCGTTGAAATGGGGGCAGGTCCGAATGAGCAGTTCTTC. Protein: CSVEMGAGPNEQFF.

The V gene is TRBV11-2, the J gene TRBJ2-7; 7 bases align to TRBD1. The CDR3 totals 15 residues. Germline values: CDR1 SGHAT, CDR2 FQNNGV. The trim removed 0 bases at V and 4 bases at J, leaving 6 bases unmatched. The CDR3 region is CASSLDSRGQYEQYF. The CDR3 DNA sequence: TGTGCCAGCAGCTTAGATTCAAGGGGACAGTACGAGCAGTACTTC.

The chain combines TRBV3-1 with TRBJ2-1, with 9 bases that match TRBD1. V trimming: 5 bases; J trimming: 5 bases; junction bases outside the gene matches: 7. Germline V gene lookup returns CDR1 LGHDT and CDR2 YNNKEL (reference sequence). The CDR3 is made up of 15 amino acids. CDR3 amino acids: CASSFRDRVHNEQFF. CDR3 DNA sequence: TGTGCCAGCAGCTTCCGGGACAGGGTACACAATGAGCAGTTCTTC.

This chain joins TRBV30 and TRBJ2-7; D gene uncertain. The CDR3 runs 13 residues. The germline V gene encodes CDR1 GTSNPN and CDR2 SVGIG (reference sequence). Trimming removed 0 bases at V and 3 bases at J, with 9 bases between. The chain's CDR3 is CAWSVGFSYEQYF. The CDR3 DNA sequence: TGTGCCTGGAGTGTAGGTTTCAGCTACGAGCAGTACTTC.

This clonotype was found a few times. The chain recombines TRBV29-1 with TRBJ2-7; D may be TRBD1 (6 bases). The CDR3 runs 14 residues. Germline CDR1 is SQVTM and CDR2 is ANQGSEA. Trimming removed 3 bases at V and 0 bases at J, with 12 bases between. The CDR3 region is CSVDGGMSSYEQYF. DNA of the CDR3: TGCAGCGTTGATGGGGGCATGAGCTCCTACGAGCAGTACTTC.

The CDR3 loop is CSAPEAYNEQFF. The CDR3 DNA follows: TGCAGCGCCCCCGAGGCTTACAATGAGCAGTTCTTC. The genes are TRBV29-1 and TRBJ2-1; D is ambiguous. The CDR3 loop spans 12 amino acids. From germline, CDR1 is SQVTM and CDR2 ANQGSEA. V lost 7 bases and J 4 bases, leaving 11 bases between the germline ends.

The chain combines TRBV5-1 with TRBJ2-7; TRBD1 matches at 9 bases. CDR1 and CDR2 (germline): SGHRS, YFSETQ. The CDR3 sequence is 14 residues long. V lost 7 bases, J lost 2 bases, and 7 bases stayed unmatched. The CDR3 spells CASPTRTGAYEQYF. DNA of the CDR3: TGCGCCAGCCCGACTAGGACAGGGGCCTACGAGCAGTACTTC.

This clonotype was recorded only once. The chain recombines TRBV24-1 with TRBJ2-7; D gene ambiguous. Between the trimmed V and J ends, which lost 3 bases and 2 bases, there was a span of 10 bases. The CDR3 extends over 14 amino acids. Per the germline V gene, CDR1 is KGHDR and CDR2 is SFDVKD. This chain's CDR3 is CATSDGQSAYEQYF. The CDR3 DNA follows: TGTGCCACCAGTGATGGTCAGTCAGCCTACGAGCAGTACTTC.

The chain joins TRBV27 to TRBJ2-3; D is ambiguous. Germline V gene sequence: CDR1 MNHEY, CDR2 SMNVEV (reference sequence). The CDR3 has 12 residues. V was shortened by 7 bases and J by 2 bases, with 7 bases between the two germline ends. This CDR3 reads CASIGSTDTQYF. CDR3 in DNA: TGTGCCAGCATTGGGTCCACAGATACGCAGTATTTT.

This chain links TRBV12-3 or TRBV12-4 with TRBJ2-7; tentatively, D is TRBD1 (5 bases). V was shortened by 6 bases and J by 6 bases, with 18 bases between the two germline ends. The CDR3 is made up of 14 amino acids. CDR3 protein: CASRPGTGNGEQYF. As DNA, the CDR3 is TGTGCCAGCAGACCCGGAACAGGAAATGGCGAGCAGTACTTC.

The DNA of the CDR3 is TGCGCCAGCAGCCAAGATACAGGGATGAGGGCTGAAGCTTTCTTT. This sequence encodes CASSQDTGMRAEAFF. V is TRBV4-3 and J is TRBJ1-1; possible D gene TRBD1, 6 bases. The V end was cut by 0 bases, the J end by 6 bases, with 14 bases between. The CDR3 is 15 residues long. CDR1 LGHNA and CDR2 YSLEER come from the germline V gene.

V and J are TRBV9 and TRBJ2-2, with unresolved D. Germline CDR1 and CDR2: SGDLS and YYNGEE. The CDR3 is made up of 12 amino acids. V was cut by 6 bases and J by 1 base, with 4 bases left in between. DNA for the CDR3: TGTGCCAGCACAGGGAACACCGGGGAGCTGTTTTTT. This encodes CASTGNTGELFF. Based on the CDR3 plus reference TRBV9 and TRBJ2-2, the full variable domain is DSGVTQTPKHLITATGQRVTLRCSPRSGDLSVYWYQQSLDQGLQFLIQYYNGEERAKGNILERFSAQQFPDLHSELNLSSLELGDSALYFCASTGNTGELFFGEGSRLTVL.

The chain employs TRBV20-1 and TRBJ2-1, with D perhaps TRBD2 (6 bases). The germline gives CDR1 DFQATT, CDR2 SNEGSKA (reference sequence). V lost 5 bases, J lost 4 bases, and 18 bases lay in between. The CDR3 has 15 residues. The CDR3 spells CSAPTPSDIYNEQFF. DNA of the CDR3: TGCAGTGCTCCAACCCCTAGCGATATATACAATGAGCAGTTCTTC.

In its sample, this clonotype was seen a few times. The rearrangement links TRBV4-1 to TRBJ2-7; D is undetermined. V dropped 0 bases and J dropped 3 bases, with 9 bases sitting between them. Germline V CDR1 and CDR2: MGHRA, YSYEKL. This CDR3 is 14 amino acids long. The CDR3 nucleotides read TGCGCCAGCAGCCAAGAGGGTAGGAGCTACGAGCAGTACTTC. Translation gives CASSQEGRSYEQYF.

This chain links TRBV9 with TRBJ2-5; D might be TRBD1 (5 bases). The CDR3 contains 15 residues. V lost 4 bases, J lost 5 bases, and 18 bases lay in between. Germline V gives CDR1 SGDLS, CDR2 YYNGEE. This CDR3 reads CASSSPMQGHETQYF. CDR3 sequence (DNA): TGTGCCAGCAGCTCCCCGATGCAGGGTCACGAGACCCAGTACTTC.

The J gene is TRBJ1-1, the V gene TRBV5-1; 7 bases are a match to TRBD1. CDR3 size: 11 residues. Germline lookup yields CDR1 SGHRS and CDR2 YFSETQ. With V trimmed by 5 bases and J by 6 bases, 1 base remained unmatched. The CDR3 region is CASRTGAEAFF. In DNA form, the CDR3 reads TGCGCCAGCAGAACAGGGGCTGAAGCTTTCTTT. The whole variable domain, filled in from reference TRBV5-1 and TRBJ1-1, reads KAGVTQTPRYLIKTRGQQVTLSCSPISGHRSVSWYQQTPGQGLQFLFEYFSETQRNKGNFPGRFSGRQFSNSRSEMNVSTLELGDSALYLCASRTGAEAFFGQGTRLTVV.

This chain links TRBV3-1 with TRBJ1-2; D unclear. The CDR3 has 16 amino acids. Trimming pared 0 bases from V and 4 bases from J, leaving 15 bases between. Germline loops: CDR1 LGHDT, CDR2 YNNKEL (reference sequence). CDR3 amino acids: CASSQEGRARSYGYTF. The CDR3 DNA sequence: TGTGCCAGCAGCCAAGAAGGGAGGGCTAGAAGCTATGGCTACACCTTC.

The CDR3 protein is CASSRDSTYEQYF. CDR3 in DNA: TGTGCCAGCAGCAGGGACAGTACCTACGAGCAGTACTTC. This chain uses TRBV7-8 with TRBJ2-7; 7 bases are shared with TRBD1. There are 13 residues in the CDR3. Germline-derived CDR1 and CDR2 are SGHVS and FQNEAQ. Trimming cost V 5 bases and J 2 bases; bases outside gene matches: 3.

The chain links TRBV20-1 to TRBJ1-5, with D unresolved. Germline values: CDR1 DFQATT, CDR2 SNEGSKA (reference sequence). The V end was cut by 0 bases, the J end by 6 bases, with 21 bases between. This CDR3 comprises 17 residues. The CDR3 sequence: CSAREPGNWHHSQPQHF. CDR3 bases: TGCAGTGCTAGAGAGCCGGGAAATTGGCACCACAGTCAGCCCCAGCATTTT.